Here is one TCR beta chain with its context. Its specificity is not known. This record comes from a study of T cell responses to AZD1222 COVID-19 vaccine. Findings of the study overall: Only a handful of AZD1222 recipients, several in all, had baseline seropositivity. A mostly white British donor set with more females was recruited, and clonal diversity was possibly underestimated. Only after the peak T cell response were repertoires sampled.

This CDR3 spans 15 amino acids. With 0 bases removed from V and 6 bases from J, the gap between germline ends came to 13 bases. Germline V gives CDR1 SGDLS, CDR2 YYNGEE. Sequenced by immunoSEQ multiplex PCR; TCRdb stores in-frame clones only, minus some. The sample has around 150,000 clones, around 94% seen once. The V gene is TRBV9, the J gene TRBJ2-4, with D tentatively TRBD1 or TRBD2 (5 bases each). This sample comprised peripheral blood, obtained on day 0 of AZD1222 vaccination. The sequence was obtained from an adult in good health. The CDR3 sequence is CASSVGGDLRNIQYF. Written as DNA, the CDR3 is TGTGCCAGCAGCGTAGGAGGGGATTTACGAAACATTCAGTACTTC.